The 24 T cell receptor beta chains reported below all come from one sample, sequenced in a study of blood T cell repertoires in COVID-19. Clones were read by immunoSEQ multiplex PCR, and TCRdb kept only the in-frame ones, dropping some. The data hold approximately 210,000 clones, with around 80% observed a single time. The sample taken for sequencing was PBMCs or T cells enriched from blood (not recorded which). These receptors were collected from a man aged 25 to 40 with acute COVID-19.

This clone was recorded only once. This sequence joins TRBV9 and TRBJ2-7; D is ambiguous. This CDR3 has 14 amino acids. Trimming took 0 bases from V and 5 from J, leaving 12 bases between them. CDR1 and CDR2 from the germline V gene are SGDLS and YYNGEE. The CDR3 here is CASSVAGISDEQYF. The CDR3 DNA sequence: TGTGCCAGCAGCGTAGCTGGCATTTCCGACGAGCAGTACTTC.

In this sample, this clone turned up once. The CDR3 region has the DNA TGTGCCTGGAACCGACCGGGACAGAATCAGCCCCAGCATTTT. Its protein is CAWNRPGQNQPQHF. The genes are TRBV30 and TRBJ1-5; 7 bases agree with TRBD1. The V gene's germline CDR1 is GTSNPN and CDR2 SVGIG (reference sequence). The CDR3 has 14 residues. Losses at the gene ends were 4 bases for V and 4 bases for J; bases not matched to a gene: 7. Combining the CDR3 with reference TRBV30 and TRBJ1-5 gives the whole variable domain SQTIHQWPATLVQPVGSPLSLECTVEGTSNPNLYWYRQAAGRGLQLLFYSVGIGQISSEVPQNLSASRPQDRQFILSSKKLLLSDSGFYLCAWNRPGQNQPQHFGDGTRLSIL.

V and J are TRBV6-6 and TRBJ2-2; 9 bases are a match to TRBD2. The CDR3 runs to 15 residues. Germline trimming cut 10 bases from V and 5 bases from J; bases unmatched to any gene: 11. The germline gives CDR1 MNHNY, CDR2 SVGAGI (reference sequence). CDR3 sequence: CATHQRGDGTGELFF. CDR3 in DNA: TGTGCCACTCATCAGCGGGGGGACGGAACCGGGGAGCTGTTTTTT.

The chain joins TRBV29-1 to TRBJ1-1; 8 nucleotides match TRBD1. The length of the CDR3 is 13 residues. The V segment lost 7 bases and the J segment 1 base; nucleotides outside the gene matches: 5. Germline CDR1 is SQVTM and CDR2 is ANQGSEA. DNA of the CDR3: TGCAGCGGGACGGACAGGGCGAACACTGAAGCTTTCTTT. This translates into CSGTDRANTEAFF.

The V call is TRBV2, the J call TRBJ1-2, with TRBD1 matching 10 bases. After removal of 5 bases from V and 6 bases from J, the junction contained 9 bases not matched to a gene. Germline-derived CDR1 and CDR2 are SNHLY and FYNNEI. The CDR3 loop spans 15 amino acids. The CDR3: CASSRGTGVGHGYTF. Written as DNA, the CDR3 is TGTGCCAGCAGTCGCGGGACAGGGGTAGGGCATGGCTACACCTTC.

This chain joins TRBV15 and TRBJ2-5; D is unclear. The V gene lost 8 bases and the J gene lost 5 bases, with 18 bases spanning the gap. Germline V gene sequence: CDR1 LNHNV, CDR2 YYDKDF (reference sequence). This CDR3 is built from 14 residues. The CDR3 reads CATGPRVTRETQYF. The CDR3 nucleotides are TGTGCCACCGGCCCTAGAGTAACTCGGGAGACCCAGTACTTC. Supplemented by reference TRBV15 and TRBJ2-5, the full variable domain reads DAMVIQNPRYQVTQFGKPVTLSCSQTLNHNVMYWYQQKSSQAPKLLFHYYDKDFNNEADTPDNFQSRRPNTSFCFLDIRSPGLGDTAMYLCATGPRVTRETQYFGPGTRLLVL.

The chain carries TRBV28 and TRBJ2-7, with a tentative D call TRBD2 (6 bases). V dropped 6 bases and J dropped 2 bases, with 11 bases sitting between them. CDR3 size: 13 residues. Germline-derived CDR1 and CDR2 are MDHEN and SYDVKM. CDR3 DNA: TGTGCCAGCAGCCGGGGCGGGACCTACGAGCAGTACTTC. It is translated as CASSRGGTYEQYF.

This sequence joins TRBV7-9 and TRBJ1-1, with 10 bases that match TRBD1. This CDR3 has 15 amino acids. Germline V gene data show CDR1 as SEHNR and CDR2 as FQNEAQ (reference sequence). The V and J ends lost 3 bases and 5 bases, in that order; junction bases with no gene match: 6. The chain's CDR3 is CASSFGQGVMTEAFF. In nucleotides, the CDR3 is TGTGCCAGCAGCTTCGGACAGGGGGTTATGACTGAAGCTTTCTTT.

The chain joins TRBV5-1 to TRBJ1-1; D not resolved. CDR3 length: 12 residues. V was pared by 0 bases and J by 11 bases, with 11 bases between. From germline, CDR1 is SGHRS and CDR2 YFSETQ. The CDR3 nucleotides read TGCGCCAGCAGCTTGGGAGAGGGTAGGGCTTTCTTT. Translated, it gives CASSLGEGRAFF.

The V gene is TRBV6-5, the J gene TRBJ1-6; the match to TRBD1 covers 9 bases. Germline loops: CDR1 MNHEY, CDR2 SVGAGI. The ends lost 2 bases at V and 8 bases at J; junction bases unmatched: 1. This CDR3 region has 14 residues. For the CDR3, the DNA is TGTGCCAGCAGTTACGACAGGGGGTATTCACCCCTCCACTTT. The encoded protein is CASSYDRGYSPLHF.

The chain carries TRBV7-2 and TRBJ1-2; no clear D. The CDR3 has 17 residues. Germline lookup yields CDR1 SGHTA and CDR2 FQGNSA. V was trimmed by 1 base and J by 3 bases, leaving 18 bases between them. The DNA of the CDR3 is TGTGCCAGCAGCTTAGACAAGCCGGGGAGAGCCCACTATGGCTACACCTTC. Protein sequence: CASSLDKPGRAHYGYTF.

The rearrangement links TRBV7-9 to TRBJ2-7; TRBD1 agrees at 8 bases. This CDR3 comprises 15 residues. CDR1 SEHNR and CDR2 FQNEAQ come from the germline V gene (reference sequence). V dropped 5 bases and J dropped 1; count of bases not matched to a gene: 7. This CDR3 reads CASSAETGDSYEQYF. Here the CDR3 DNA reads TGTGCCAGCAGCGCTGAGACAGGGGATTCCTACGAGCAGTACTTC.

This chain uses TRBV10-3 with TRBJ1-1; D is possibly TRBD1 (5 bases). This CDR3 has 15 residues. Trimming left V 0 bases short and J 8 bases short, with 16 bases between. The germline V gene has CDR1 ENHRY and CDR2 SYGVKD. DNA of the CDR3: TGTGCCATCAGTGAGTCGAACGTAGGTGGGGCAGAAGCTTTCTTT. Protein: CAISESNVGGAEAFF.

The chain links TRBV7-7 to TRBJ2-3, with a weak D call TRBD2 (5 bases). CDR1 and CDR2 (germline): SSHAT, FNYEAQ (reference sequence). Trimming stripped 5 bases from V and 2 bases from J, with 8 bases between. The CDR3 contains 13 residues. DNA of the CDR3: TGTGCCAGCAGCCGCGACTACACAGATACGCAGTATTTT. It specifies CASSRDYTDTQYF.

The sample holds a few counts of this clone. The chain links TRBV29-1 to TRBJ2-7; possible D gene TRBD1, 6 bases. V gave up 4 bases and J gave up 5 bases, with 12 bases separating them. CDR1 and CDR2 from the germline V gene are SQVTM and ANQGSEA. The CDR3 totals 12 residues. The CDR3 DNA is TGCAGCGTTGCTCAGGGGCGGAACGAGCAGTACTTC. It encodes CSVAQGRNEQYF.

This clone occurred once. V gene TRBV6-5 combines with J gene TRBJ2-5; D call uncertain. Trimming removed 8 bases at V and 5 bases at J, with 9 bases between. CDR1 is MNHEY and CDR2 is SVGAGI in the germline V gene. The length of the CDR3 is 11 residues. CDR3 sequence reads: CASEERETQYF. The CDR3 bases are TGTGCCAGCGAGGAACGGGAGACCCAGTACTTC.

The genes are TRBV10-3 and TRBJ2-1, with TRBD2 identical over 13 bases. V shed 4 bases, J shed 5 bases, and the junction held 5 bases outside the gene matches. The CDR3 sequence is 16 residues long. CDR1 ENHRY and CDR2 SYGVKD come from the germline V gene. Written as DNA, the CDR3 is TGTGCCATCAGTGCTAGGACTAGCGGGGGAAACAATGAGCAGTTCTTC. Encoded protein: CAISARTSGGNNEQFF.

This clone appeared a few times. The gene calls are TRBV4-1 and TRBJ1-2; TRBD1 matches 8 bases. The germline CDR1 and CDR2 sequences are MGHRA and YSYEKL. V shed 0 bases and J 6 bases; nucleotides not matched to a gene: 3. The CDR3 covers 14 residues. CDR3 sequence reads: CASSQDPTGDGYTF. The CDR3 DNA follows: TGCGCCAGCAGCCAAGATCCGACAGGGGATGGCTACACCTTC.

This clone was observed a handful of times. This chain uses TRBV13 with TRBJ2-5, with TRBD2 identical over 11 bases. V trimming: 5 bases; J trimming: 7 bases; junction bases outside the gene matches: 9. The germline CDR1 and CDR2 sequences are PRHDT and FYEKMQ (reference sequence). The CDR3 is made up of 15 amino acids. CDR3 in DNA: TGTGCCAGCAGCCGTAGCGGGGGGGCCTTTGGGACCCAGTACTTC. It yields the protein CASSRSGGAFGTQYF.

This clone occurred a few times. This sequence joins TRBV6-5 and TRBJ2-3; D unclear. CDR3 length: 15 residues. In germline, CDR1 is MNHEY, CDR2 SVGAGI. V lost 10 bases and J lost 3, with 20 bases in between. Here the CDR3 reads CATSSSGSLTDTQYF. DNA of the CDR3: TGTGCCACCTCCTCCTCAGGAAGCCTGACAGATACGCAGTATTTT.

This chain uses TRBV6-5 with TRBJ2-2; a weak D match, TRBD1 (6 bases). Germline V gene lookup returns CDR1 MNHEY and CDR2 SVGAGI. The V end was cut by 5 bases, the J end by 5 bases, with 9 bases between. CDR3 length equals 13 residues. The chain's CDR3 is CASSLGQTGELFF. In nucleotides, the CDR3 is TGTGCCAGCAGTCTAGGACAGACCGGGGAGCTGTTTTTT.

The rearrangement joins TRBV5-4 to TRBJ2-3; D not certain. V lost 3 bases and J lost 2, with 7 bases in between. This CDR3 is 13 amino acids long. CDR1 and CDR2 from the germline V gene are SGHNT and YYREEE (reference sequence). CDR3 bases: TGTGCCAGCAGCTCACCAGACACAGATACGCAGTATTTT. This gives the protein CASSSPDTDTQYF.

This sequence joins TRBV7-9 and TRBJ1-6, with 9 bases aligning to TRBD1. The J segment lost 9 bases and the V segment lost 3 bases, leaving 6 bases of the junction unmatched. Per the germline V gene, CDR1 is SEHNR and CDR2 is FQNEAQ (reference sequence). The CDR3 consists of 15 residues. CDR3 protein: CASSFPGQGPSPLHF. CDR3 DNA: TGTGCCAGCAGCTTTCCGGGACAGGGCCCTTCACCCCTCCACTTT.

The V gene is TRBV7-9, the J gene TRBJ2-3; 14 bases are shared with TRBD2. The germline gives CDR1 SEHNR, CDR2 FQNEAQ (reference sequence). This CDR3 region has 18 residues. The ends lost 2 bases at V and 0 bases at J; junction bases unmatched: 4. This chain's CDR3 is CASSLTGTSGGSTDTQYF. The CDR3 nucleotides read TGTGCCAGCAGCTTAACCGGGACTAGCGGGGGAAGCACAGATACGCAGTATTTT.